This TCR beta chain is drawn from a study of blood T cell repertoires in COVID-19 (dated by TCRdb to about 2020). With respect to the entire study: Samples covering the acute and convalescent phases of COVID-19 were provided by collaborators in the United States, Italy and Spain. The material from the prospective study consisted of cDNA or gDNA derived from T cells, B-cell-depleted T cells, or PBMCs. Subjects who had been exposed to COVID-19, were actively infected with it, or had recovered from it provided the deeply sampled blood TCRbeta repertoires that made up the dataset. The repertoires were released in a freely available public database intended as a resource for research on the immune response to SARS-CoV-2. The samples were drawn from two sources: the first 160 participants of the ongoing ImmuneRACE study, and 1,200 or so subjects contributed by 6 global collaborators. A de-identified subject ID, COVID-19 status, age in years and sex were almost always included in the sample metadata. HLA class I and class II types, where available, came from metadata supplied by the sample provider rather than from assay-based typing.

From the germline V gene, CDR1 is SGHRS and CDR2 is YFSETQ. V gives up 0 bases and J gives up 4 bases, and the segment between their germline ends measures 8 bases. Including the terminal cysteine and phenylalanine, the CDR3 comprises 14 residues. Only the CDR3 region is kept as DNA, spanning 42 bases read in frame from base 1. What the authors observed across the whole study: The amount of clinical and demographic metadata varied by source and participant and was provided uncurated.

In the prospective study, participants were roughly 18 to 89 years old, resided in under 30 geographic areas of the United States, and were enrolled through a virtual design. In the prospective study, cohorts were assigned on the basis of participant-reported clinical history obtained from a screening survey and a study questionnaire. Mobile phlebotomists in the prospective study collected whole blood, serum and a nasopharyngeal or oropharyngeal swab from every participant. Over a 2-month period, participants in the prospective study had the option of providing additional blood draws and questionnaires. Before DNA extraction, prospective study blood samples were shipped either frozen or at room temperature. In the case of this clone: Its antigen target is currently unknown. No quality values exist for individual bases; no much larger clone is one base distant. Other DNA sequences in this specimen translate into the identical CDR3.

The immunoSEQ Assay, a bias-controlled multiplex PCR, was used to amplify TCRbeta CDR3 regions from genomic DNA. The published analysis was carried out like this. The number of nucleated cells in each sample was estimated from the amplification of reference gene primers within the assay. To quantify the absolute abundance of each unique TCRbeta CDR3 rearrangement, sequence reads were collapsed and filtered. For each sample, productive Simpson clonality was calculated as the square root of Simpson's diversity index across productive rearrangements. The table was pulled from immuneACCESS by TCRdb, which kept in-frame rearrangements only. Such tables lose some clones; where checked, under half of the loss comes from unresolved V genes, and the rest has no known cause. V and J calls and clone size are copied from that table; D and trimming were computed from the DNA. Across this sample there are 300,000 to 400,000 clones, with roughly 88% seen only once. The ten largest clonotypes hold approximately 1% of the sample.

The TCR comes from a woman in her twenties or thirties with acute COVID-19. The chain joins TRBV5-1 to TRBJ1-3; TRBD1 might be the D gene, on 5 matching bases. The specimen sequenced was PBMCs or T cells enriched from blood (not recorded which). The CDR3 reads CASSLAGLGNTIYF. The base sequence is TGCGCCAGCAGCTTGGCAGGGCTCGGAAACACCATATATTTT.